These 21 T cell receptor beta chains came from one sample sequenced in a study of shared clonotypes between healthy human individuals. Generated by immunoSEQ multiplex PCR, the TCRdb table keeps only in-frame clones and is missing some. The profile shows roughly 2.6 million clones, around 94% of them singletons. The specimen was naive CD4+ T cells sorted from blood. Regarding subset: CD45RA+ positively selected. The source of these receptors is a man younger than 35 in good health.

V usage is TRBV7-8 and J usage is TRBJ1-1; D uncertain. V was pared by 6 bases and J by 0 bases, with 8 bases between. CDR3 length: 13 amino acids. Per the germline V gene, CDR1 is SGHVS and CDR2 is FQNEAQ. The CDR3 nucleotides read TGTGCCAGCAGTATCGACCTGAACACTGAAGCTTTCTTT. Its protein is CASSIDLNTEAFF.

The rearrangement links TRBV6-5 to TRBJ1-1, with D unclear. The CDR3 spans 15 residues. The V gene's germline CDR1 is MNHEY and CDR2 SVGAGI. Trimming left V 0 bases short and J 4 bases short, with 12 bases between. Here the CDR3 reads CASSYSALGRTEAFF. DNA for the CDR3: TGTGCCAGCAGTTACTCCGCCCTTGGACGCACTGAAGCTTTCTTT.

This clone has only a few counts. This sequence joins TRBV2 and TRBJ1-6, with TRBD1 matching over 12 bases. Germline-derived CDR1 and CDR2 are SNHLY and FYNNEI. The CDR3 spans 15 residues. V was pared by 10 bases and J by 7 bases, with 8 bases of the junction left unmatched. For the CDR3, the DNA is TGTGCCACCTCCGGGACAGGGGGCCGGAATTCACCCCTCCACTTT. Translated: CATSGTGGRNSPLHF.

The chain joins TRBV10-3 to TRBJ2-5, with D possibly matching TRBD1 (5 bases). V shed 4 bases and J shed 5 bases, with 11 bases lying between them. There are 13 residues in the CDR3. Germline assignment: CDR1 ENHRY and CDR2 SYGVKD. The CDR3 spells CAISGGQGETQYF. DNA of the CDR3: TGTGCCATCAGTGGAGGTCAGGGTGAGACCCAGTACTTC.

The V gene is TRBV10-2, the J gene TRBJ2-5; D is perhaps TRBD1 or TRBD2 (5 bases each). Germline V CDR1 and CDR2: WSHSY, SAAADI. CDR3 size: 17 residues. Trimming stripped 6 bases from V and 4 bases from J, with 24 bases between. The CDR3 region is CASSEPIRRVGVETQYF. The CDR3 nucleotides read TGCGCCAGCAGCGAACCCATAAGGCGGGTGGGGGTAGAGACCCAGTACTTC.

About this clone: Its ends do not fully match the called genes, so a read error is possible. The rearrangement uses TRBV6-1 and TRBJ2-7, with 10 bases matching TRBD2. In germline, CDR1 is MNHNS, CDR2 SASEGT. The CDR3 loop spans 14 amino acids. The CDR3 DNA is TGTGCCATCAGTGAGCGGGAGGGCCGTTACGAGCAGTACTTC. As protein: CAISEREGRYEQYF.

The chain recombines TRBV7-6 with TRBJ2-7, with 9 positions matching TRBD2. The CDR3 has 15 amino acids. Germline-derived CDR1 and CDR2 are SGHVS and FNYEAQ. J was trimmed by 1 base and V by 5 bases; bases with no gene match: 6. CDR3 loop: CASSRVTSGSYEQYF. CDR3 coding DNA: TGTGCCAGCAGCCGCGTGACTAGCGGATCCTACGAGCAGTACTTC.

This sequence joins TRBV7-2 and TRBJ2-7; 8 nucleotides agree with TRBD2. The CDR3 extends over 15 amino acids. Trimming took 4 bases from V and 2 from J; bases not matched to a gene: 7. Germline V gene data show CDR1 as SGHTA and CDR2 as FQGNSA. The CDR3 DNA sequence: TGTGCCAGCAGCTCCATTAGCGGGGCTACCTACGAGCAGTACTTC. Its protein is CASSSISGATYEQYF.

The V and J genes are TRBV7-2 and TRBJ2-1, with TRBD2 matching 11 bases. CDR1 and CDR2 (germline): SGHTA, FQGNSA. This CDR3 contains 19 residues. With V trimmed by 3 bases and J by 5 bases, 15 bases remained unmatched. The CDR3 nucleotides read TGTGCCAGCAGCTTGGCGGGACTAGCGGAGTGGAGCGTCCACAATGAGCAGTTCTTC. This sequence encodes CASSLAGLAEWSVHNEQFF.

The chain links TRBV18 to TRBJ2-7; D call uncertain. V dropped 3 bases and J dropped 3 bases, with 12 bases sitting between them. CDR3 size: 14 residues. The germline CDR1 and CDR2 sequences are KGHSH and LQKENI. CDR3 residues: CASSPLDVDYEQYF. Written as DNA, the CDR3 is TGTGCCAGCTCACCCTTGGACGTGGACTACGAGCAGTACTTC. Complete variable domain (other parts from reference TRBV18 and TRBJ2-7): NAGVMQNPRHLVRRRGQEARLRCSPMKGHSHVYWYRQLPEEGLKFMVYLQKENIIDESGMPKERFSAEFPKEGPSILRIQQVVRGDSAAYFCASSPLDVDYEQYFGPGTRLTVT.

With respect to this clone: Additional DNA sequences in this sample encode the identical CDR3. V is TRBV10-3 and J is TRBJ1-4, with TRBD1 matching 9 bases. This CDR3 spans 14 amino acids. CDR1 is ENHRY and CDR2 is SYGVKD in the germline V gene. V shed 4 bases and J 7 bases; nucleotides not matched to a gene: 4. CDR3 residues: CAISGQGVGEKLFF. As DNA, the CDR3 is TGTGCCATCAGTGGACAGGGGGTGGGTGAAAAACTGTTTTTT.

The V and J genes are TRBV5-4 and TRBJ2-6; D perhaps matches TRBD1 (6 bases). CDR1 and CDR2 from the germline V gene are SGHNT and YYREEE (reference sequence). Trimming took off 1 base at V and 8 bases at J, with 10 bases between the two ends. The length of the CDR3 is 14 residues. CDR3 residues: CASSLPDRTNVLTF. The CDR3 DNA reads TGTGCCAGCAGCTTGCCCGACAGGACCAACGTCCTGACTTTC. Looking up the rest from reference TRBV5-4 and TRBJ2-6 gives the full variable domain: ETGVTQSPTHLIKTRGQQVTLRCSSQSGHNTVSWYQQALGQGPQFIFQYYREEENGRGNFPPRFSGLQFPNYSSELNVNALELDDSALYLCASSLPDRTNVLTFGAGSRLTVL.

In its sample, this clone was seen once. The chain employs TRBV6-5 and TRBJ2-2; D may correspond to TRBD1 or TRBD2 (5 bases each). V lost 0 bases to trimming and J lost 7 bases, with 15 bases between them. Per the germline V gene, CDR1 is MNHEY and CDR2 is SVGAGI. This CDR3 has 16 amino acids. The CDR3 sequence is CASSYSGRKFGGELFF. CDR3 DNA sequence: TGTGCCAGCAGTTACTCGGGACGAAAATTTGGCGGGGAGCTGTTTTTT.

This sequence joins TRBV11-2 and TRBJ1-2, with D perhaps TRBD1 (6 bases). The CDR3 length is 16 residues. The V end was cut by 5 bases, the J end by 0 bases, with 16 bases between. In germline, CDR1 is SGHAT, CDR2 FQNNGV. Here the CDR3 DNA reads TGTGCCAGCAGCCCCTCGGGGACAATAGCTAACTATGGCTACACCTTC. This encodes CASSPSGTIANYGYTF.

The chain combines TRBV6-5 with TRBJ2-7, with D unresolved. Germline lookup yields CDR1 MNHEY and CDR2 SVGAGI. V was clipped by 8 bases and J by 0 bases, with 11 bases between them. This CDR3 spans 13 amino acids. In nucleotides, the CDR3 is TGTGCCAGCCAACAGCGTCACTCCTACGAGCAGTACTTC. Protein product: CASQQRHSYEQYF.

V gene TRBV6-1 combines with J gene TRBJ2-7; D uncertain. Per the germline V gene, CDR1 is MNHNS and CDR2 is SASEGT. This CDR3 has 12 residues. Trimming took 8 bases from V and 4 from J, leaving 12 bases between them. The CDR3 protein is CASSSSSYEQYF. The CDR3 DNA reads as TGTGCCAGCTCGTCCTCCTCATACGAGCAGTACTTC.

V usage is TRBV19 and J usage is TRBJ2-1; TRBD2 aligns across 7 bases. There are 16 residues in the CDR3. Germline V gene sequence: CDR1 LNHDA, CDR2 SQIVND (reference sequence). V lost 7 bases and J lost 2; bases outside the gene matches: 11. The CDR3 DNA follows: TGTGCCAGTACCCCGACTAGCCCAGCTGCCTACAATGAGCAGTTCTTC. Its translation is CASTPTSPAAYNEQFF. Complete variable domain (other parts from reference TRBV19 and TRBJ2-1): DGGITQSPKYLFRKEGQNVTLSCEQNLNHDAMYWYRQDPGQGLRLIYYSQIVNDFQKGDIAEGYSVSREKKESFPLTVTSAQKNPTAFYLCASTPTSPAAYNEQFFGPGTRLTVL.

This clone was picked up one time. This chain joins TRBV7-2 and TRBJ2-5, with D perhaps matching TRBD2 (5 bases). The end of the DNA is better explained by TRBJ2-7, so the J call may be wrong. The CDR3 extends over 13 amino acids. The germline CDR1 and CDR2 sequences are SGHTA and FQGNSA. CDR3 region: CASSQRTSYEQYF. In nucleotides, the CDR3 is TGTGCCAGCAGTCAGCGGACCTCCTACGAGCAGTACTTC.

The CDR3 loop is CASRSLASGEQYF. In nucleotides, the CDR3 is TGTGCTAGCCGATCGTTGGCTTCTGGGGAGCAGTACTTC. The V and J genes are TRBV12-5 and TRBJ2-7; D is unclear. Germline V CDR1 and CDR2: LGHNT, FRNRAP. V was clipped by 9 bases and J by 7 bases, with 19 bases between them. This CDR3 spans 13 amino acids.

The chain joins TRBV5-1 to TRBJ2-3; 10 bases agree with TRBD2. Germline CDR1 and CDR2: SGHRS and YFSETQ. The junction had 11 bases not matched to a gene; V was cut back by 1 base and J by 3 bases. CDR3 length: 18 amino acids. Written as DNA, the CDR3 is TGCGCCAGCAGCTTGTTTAGCGGGGGGCCGATTCCAACAGATACGCAGTATTTT. This translates into CASSLFSGGPIPTDTQYF.

This chain uses TRBV27 with TRBJ2-7; no clear D gene. This CDR3 comprises 14 residues. CDR1 MNHEY and CDR2 SMNVEV come from the germline V gene (reference sequence). Trimming removed 0 bases at V and 3 bases at J, with 9 bases between. The CDR3 reads CASSLSRIDYEQYF. DNA of the CDR3: TGTGCCAGCAGTTTATCCCGGATCGACTACGAGCAGTACTTC.